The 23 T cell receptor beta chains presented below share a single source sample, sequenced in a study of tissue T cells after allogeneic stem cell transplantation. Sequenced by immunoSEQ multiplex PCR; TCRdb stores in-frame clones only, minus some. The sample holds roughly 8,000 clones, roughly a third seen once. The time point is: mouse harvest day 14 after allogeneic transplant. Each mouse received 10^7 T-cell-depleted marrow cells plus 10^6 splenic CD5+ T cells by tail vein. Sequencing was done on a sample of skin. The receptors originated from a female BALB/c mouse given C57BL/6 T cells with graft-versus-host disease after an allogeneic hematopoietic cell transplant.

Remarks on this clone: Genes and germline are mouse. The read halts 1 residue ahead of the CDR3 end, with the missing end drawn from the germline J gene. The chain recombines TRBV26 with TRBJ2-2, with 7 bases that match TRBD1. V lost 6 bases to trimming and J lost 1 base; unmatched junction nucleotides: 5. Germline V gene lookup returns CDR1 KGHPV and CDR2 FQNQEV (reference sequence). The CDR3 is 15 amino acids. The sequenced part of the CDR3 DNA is TGTGCCAGCAGCCGACAGGGAGGAAACACCGGGCAGCTCTAC. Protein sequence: CASSRQGGNTGQLY. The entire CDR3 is CASSRQGGNTGQLYF.

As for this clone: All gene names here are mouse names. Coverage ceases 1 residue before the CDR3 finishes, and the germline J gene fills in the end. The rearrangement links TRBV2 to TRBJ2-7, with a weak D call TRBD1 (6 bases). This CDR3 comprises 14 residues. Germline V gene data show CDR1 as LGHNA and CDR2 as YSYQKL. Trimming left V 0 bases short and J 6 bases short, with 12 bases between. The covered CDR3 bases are TGTGCCAGCAGCCAAGATCAGGGGCTTGGTGAACAGTAC. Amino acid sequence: CASSQDQGLGEQY. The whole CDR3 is CASSQDQGLGEQYF.

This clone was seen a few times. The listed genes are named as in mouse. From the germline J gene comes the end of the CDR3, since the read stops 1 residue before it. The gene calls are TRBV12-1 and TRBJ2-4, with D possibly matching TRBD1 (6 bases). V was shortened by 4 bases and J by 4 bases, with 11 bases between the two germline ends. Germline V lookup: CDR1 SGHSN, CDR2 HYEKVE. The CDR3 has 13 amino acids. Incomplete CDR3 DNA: TGTGCCAGCTCCCCCGGGACAAAAAACACCTTGTAC. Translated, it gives CASSPGTKNTLY. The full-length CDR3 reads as CASSPGTKNTLYF.

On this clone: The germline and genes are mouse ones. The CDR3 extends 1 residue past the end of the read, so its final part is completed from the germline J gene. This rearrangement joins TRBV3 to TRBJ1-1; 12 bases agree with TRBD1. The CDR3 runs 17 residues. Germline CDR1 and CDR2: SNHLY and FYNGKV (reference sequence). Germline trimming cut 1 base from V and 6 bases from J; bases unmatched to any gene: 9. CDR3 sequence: CASSLVGTGGKGPEVFF. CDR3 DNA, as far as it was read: TGTGCCAGCAGCTTAGTCGGGACAGGGGGCAAGGGCCCAGAAGTCTTC.

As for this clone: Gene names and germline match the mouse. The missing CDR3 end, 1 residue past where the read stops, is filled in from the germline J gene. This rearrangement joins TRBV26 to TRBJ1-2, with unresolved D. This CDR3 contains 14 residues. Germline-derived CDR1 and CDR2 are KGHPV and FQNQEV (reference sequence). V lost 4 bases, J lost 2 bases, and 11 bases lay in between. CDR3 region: CASSRHNLNSDYTF. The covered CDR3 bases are TGTGCCAGCAGTCGGCACAATCTTAACTCCGACTACACC.

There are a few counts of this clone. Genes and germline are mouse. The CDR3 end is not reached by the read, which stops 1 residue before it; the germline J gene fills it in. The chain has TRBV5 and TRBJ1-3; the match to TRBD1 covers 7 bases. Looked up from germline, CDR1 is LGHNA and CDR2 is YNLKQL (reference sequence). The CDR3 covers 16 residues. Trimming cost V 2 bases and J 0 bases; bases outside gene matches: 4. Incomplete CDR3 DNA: TGTGCCAGCAGCCAACCCCGGGACAGTTCTGGAAATACGCTCTAT. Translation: CASSQPRDSSGNTLY. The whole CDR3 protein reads CASSQPRDSSGNTLYF.

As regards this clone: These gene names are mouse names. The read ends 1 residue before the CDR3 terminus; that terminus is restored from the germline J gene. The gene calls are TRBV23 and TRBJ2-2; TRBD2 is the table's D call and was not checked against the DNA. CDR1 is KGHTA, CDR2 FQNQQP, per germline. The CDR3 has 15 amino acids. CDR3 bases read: TGCTCCAGCAACGACTGGGGGGGGAACACCGGGCAGCTCTAC. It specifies CSSNDWGGNTGQLY. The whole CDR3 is CSSNDWGGNTGQLYF. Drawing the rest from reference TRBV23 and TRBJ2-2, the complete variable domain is DAAVTQKPRYLIKMKGQEAEMKCIPEKGHTAVFWYQQKQSKELKFLIYFQNQQPLDQIDMVKERFSAVCPSSSLCSLGIRTCEAEDSALYLCSSNDWGGNTGQLYFGEGSKLTVL.

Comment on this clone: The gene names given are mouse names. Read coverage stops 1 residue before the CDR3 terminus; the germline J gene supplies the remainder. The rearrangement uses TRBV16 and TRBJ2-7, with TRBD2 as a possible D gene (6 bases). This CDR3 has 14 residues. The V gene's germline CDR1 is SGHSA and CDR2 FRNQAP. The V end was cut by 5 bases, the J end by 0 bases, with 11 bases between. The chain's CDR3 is CASSRDFSSYEQYF. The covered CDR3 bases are TGTGCAAGCAGCCGGGACTTTAGCTCCTATGAACAGTAC.

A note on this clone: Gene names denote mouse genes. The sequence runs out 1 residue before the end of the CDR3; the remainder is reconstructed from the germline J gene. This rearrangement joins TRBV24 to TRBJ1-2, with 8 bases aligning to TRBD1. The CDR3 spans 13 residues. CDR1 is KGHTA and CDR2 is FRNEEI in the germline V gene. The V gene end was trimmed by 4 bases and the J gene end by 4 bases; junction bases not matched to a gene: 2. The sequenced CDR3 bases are TGTGCCAGCAGTCCCACAGGGGGCTCCGACTACACC. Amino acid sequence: CASSPTGGSDYT. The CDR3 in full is CASSPTGGSDYTF.

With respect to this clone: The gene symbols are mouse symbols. CDR3 amino acids: CASSQDWGSGNTLYF. CDR3 DNA (partial): TGTGCCAGCAGCCAAGACTGGGGGTCTGGAAATACGCTCTAT. This sequence joins TRBV13-1 and TRBJ1-3; D might be TRBD1 (5 bases). From the germline J gene comes the end of the CDR3, since the read stops 1 residue before it. The germline V gene encodes CDR1 NSHNY and CDR2 SYGAGN. Trimming cost V 5 bases and J 1 base, with 13 bases left between them. The CDR3 sequence is 15 residues long.

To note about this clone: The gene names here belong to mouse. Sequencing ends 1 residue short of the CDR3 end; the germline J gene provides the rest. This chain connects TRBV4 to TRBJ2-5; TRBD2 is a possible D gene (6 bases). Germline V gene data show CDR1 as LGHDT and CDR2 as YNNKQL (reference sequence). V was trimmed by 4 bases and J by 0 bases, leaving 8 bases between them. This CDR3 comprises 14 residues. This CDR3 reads CASSLGVNQDTQYF. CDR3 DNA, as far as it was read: TGTGCCAGCAGCTTGGGGGTTAACCAAGACACCCAGTAC. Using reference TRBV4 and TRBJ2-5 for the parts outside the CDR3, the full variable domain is ETAVFQTPNYHVTQVGNEVSFNCKQTLGHDTMYWYKQDSKKLLKIMFSYNNKQLIVNETVPRRFSPQSSDKAHLNLRIKSVEPEDSAVYLCASSLGVNQDTQYFGPGTRLLVL.

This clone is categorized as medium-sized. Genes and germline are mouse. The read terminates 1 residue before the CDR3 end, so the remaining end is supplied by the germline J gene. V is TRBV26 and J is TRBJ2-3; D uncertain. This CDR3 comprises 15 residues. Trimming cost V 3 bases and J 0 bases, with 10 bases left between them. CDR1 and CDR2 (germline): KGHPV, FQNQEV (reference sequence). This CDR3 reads CASSLFFTSAETLYF. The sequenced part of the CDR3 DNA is TGTGCCAGCAGTCTATTCTTTACTAGTGCAGAAACGCTGTAT.

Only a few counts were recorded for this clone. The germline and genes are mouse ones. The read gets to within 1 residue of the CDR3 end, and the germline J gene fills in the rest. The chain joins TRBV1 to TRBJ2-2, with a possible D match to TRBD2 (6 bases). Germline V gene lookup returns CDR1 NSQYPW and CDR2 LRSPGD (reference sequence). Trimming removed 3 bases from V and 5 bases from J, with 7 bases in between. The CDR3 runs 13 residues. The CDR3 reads CTCSAGGTGQLYF. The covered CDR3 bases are TGCACCTGCAGTGCGGGGGGAACCGGGCAGCTCTAC.

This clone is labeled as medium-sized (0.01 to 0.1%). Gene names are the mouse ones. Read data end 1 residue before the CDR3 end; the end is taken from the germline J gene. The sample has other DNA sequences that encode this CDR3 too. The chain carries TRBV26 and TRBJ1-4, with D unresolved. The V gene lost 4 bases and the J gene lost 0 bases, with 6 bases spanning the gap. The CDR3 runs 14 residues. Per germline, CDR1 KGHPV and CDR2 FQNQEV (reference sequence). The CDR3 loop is CASSPTISNERLFF. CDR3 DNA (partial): TGTGCCAGCAGTCCGACAATTTCCAACGAAAGATTATTT.

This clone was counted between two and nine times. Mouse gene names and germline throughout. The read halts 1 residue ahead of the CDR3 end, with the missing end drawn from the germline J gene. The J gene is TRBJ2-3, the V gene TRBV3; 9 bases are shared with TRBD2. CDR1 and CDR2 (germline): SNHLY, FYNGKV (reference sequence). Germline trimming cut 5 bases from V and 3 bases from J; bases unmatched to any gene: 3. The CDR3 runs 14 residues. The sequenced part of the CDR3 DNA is TGTGCCAGCAGCCCGGGACTGGGAGCAGAAACGCTGTAT. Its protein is CASSPGLGAETLY. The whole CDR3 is CASSPGLGAETLYF.

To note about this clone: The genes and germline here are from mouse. Partial CDR3 DNA: TGTGCCAGCCGGACAGGGGGTCAAAACACCTTGTAC. Protein sequence: CASRTGGQNTLY. The CDR3 in full is CASRTGGQNTLYF. The rearrangement uses TRBV26 and TRBJ2-4, with 9 positions matching TRBD1. The read stops 1 residue short of the end of the CDR3; the missing end is completed from the germline J gene. The V and J ends lost 8 bases and 1 base, in that order; junction bases with no gene match: 1. Germline V CDR1 and CDR2: KGHPV, FQNQEV (reference sequence). The CDR3 has 13 amino acids.

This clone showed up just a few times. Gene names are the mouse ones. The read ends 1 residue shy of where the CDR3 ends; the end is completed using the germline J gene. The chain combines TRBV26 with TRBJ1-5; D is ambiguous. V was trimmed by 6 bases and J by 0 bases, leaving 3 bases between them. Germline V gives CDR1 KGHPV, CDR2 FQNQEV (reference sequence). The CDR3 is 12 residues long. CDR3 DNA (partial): TGTGCCAGCAGGGGTAACAACCAGGCTCCGCTT. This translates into CASRGNNQAPL. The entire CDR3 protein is CASRGNNQAPLF. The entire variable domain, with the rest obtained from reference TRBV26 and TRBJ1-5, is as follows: NSKVIQTPRYLVKGQGQKAKMRCIPEKGHPVVFWYQQNKNNEFKFLINFQNQEVLQQIDMTEKRFSAECPSNSPCSLEIQSSEAGDSALYLCASRGNNQAPLFGEGTRLSVL.

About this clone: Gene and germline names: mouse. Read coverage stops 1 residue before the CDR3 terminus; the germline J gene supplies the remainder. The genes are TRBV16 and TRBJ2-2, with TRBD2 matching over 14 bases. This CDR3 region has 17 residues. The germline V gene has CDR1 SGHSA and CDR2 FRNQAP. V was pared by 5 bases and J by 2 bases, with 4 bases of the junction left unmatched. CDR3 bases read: TGTGCAAGCAGCCGGGACTGGGGGGGCGCGAACACCGGGCAGCTCTAC. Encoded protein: CASSRDWGGANTGQLY. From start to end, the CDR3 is CASSRDWGGANTGQLYF.

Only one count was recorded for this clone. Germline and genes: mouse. The CDR3 DNA, read in part, is TGTGCCAGCAGTCTAGAAACAAACTCCGACTACACC. Residues: CASSLETNSDYT. The CDR3 in full is CASSLETNSDYTF. The genes are TRBV26 and TRBJ1-2; D is unresolved. The DNA ends 1 residue before the CDR3 does, and the rest of the CDR3 is filled in from the germline J gene. This CDR3 comprises 13 residues. V dropped 3 bases and J dropped 0 bases, with 5 bases sitting between them. The germline V gene has CDR1 KGHPV and CDR2 FQNQEV (reference sequence).

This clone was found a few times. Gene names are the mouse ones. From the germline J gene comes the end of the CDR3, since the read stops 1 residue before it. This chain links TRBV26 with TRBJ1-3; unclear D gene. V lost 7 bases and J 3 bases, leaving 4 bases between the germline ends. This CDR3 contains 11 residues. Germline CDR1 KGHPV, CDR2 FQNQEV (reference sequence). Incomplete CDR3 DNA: TGTGCCAGCACCATTGGAAATACGCTCTAT. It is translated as CASTIGNTLY. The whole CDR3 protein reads CASTIGNTLYF.

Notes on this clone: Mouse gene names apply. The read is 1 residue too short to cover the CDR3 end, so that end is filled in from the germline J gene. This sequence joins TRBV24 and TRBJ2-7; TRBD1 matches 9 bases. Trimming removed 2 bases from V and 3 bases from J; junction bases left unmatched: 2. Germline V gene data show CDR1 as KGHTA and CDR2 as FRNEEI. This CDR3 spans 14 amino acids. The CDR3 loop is CASSLGTGLYEQYF. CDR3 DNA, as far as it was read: TGTGCCAGCAGTCTGGGGACAGGGCTCTATGAACAGTAC.

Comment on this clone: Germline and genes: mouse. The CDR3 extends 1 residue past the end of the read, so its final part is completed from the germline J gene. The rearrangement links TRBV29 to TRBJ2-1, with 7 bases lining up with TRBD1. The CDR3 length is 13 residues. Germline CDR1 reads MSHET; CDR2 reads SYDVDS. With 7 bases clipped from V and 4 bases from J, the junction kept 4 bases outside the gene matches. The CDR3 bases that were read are TGTGCTAGCAAAGGGACAGAATATGCTGAGCAGTTC. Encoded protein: CASKGTEYAEQF. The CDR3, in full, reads CASKGTEYAEQFF.

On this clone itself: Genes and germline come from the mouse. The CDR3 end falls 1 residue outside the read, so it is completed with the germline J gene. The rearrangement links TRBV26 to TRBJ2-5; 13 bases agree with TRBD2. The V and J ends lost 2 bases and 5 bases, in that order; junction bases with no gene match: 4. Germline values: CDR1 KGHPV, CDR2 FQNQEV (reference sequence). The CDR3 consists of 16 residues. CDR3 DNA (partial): TGTGCCAGCAGTCTGGGACTGGGGGGGCGCAGAGACACCCAGTAC. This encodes CASSLGLGGRRDTQY. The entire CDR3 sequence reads CASSLGLGGRRDTQYF.